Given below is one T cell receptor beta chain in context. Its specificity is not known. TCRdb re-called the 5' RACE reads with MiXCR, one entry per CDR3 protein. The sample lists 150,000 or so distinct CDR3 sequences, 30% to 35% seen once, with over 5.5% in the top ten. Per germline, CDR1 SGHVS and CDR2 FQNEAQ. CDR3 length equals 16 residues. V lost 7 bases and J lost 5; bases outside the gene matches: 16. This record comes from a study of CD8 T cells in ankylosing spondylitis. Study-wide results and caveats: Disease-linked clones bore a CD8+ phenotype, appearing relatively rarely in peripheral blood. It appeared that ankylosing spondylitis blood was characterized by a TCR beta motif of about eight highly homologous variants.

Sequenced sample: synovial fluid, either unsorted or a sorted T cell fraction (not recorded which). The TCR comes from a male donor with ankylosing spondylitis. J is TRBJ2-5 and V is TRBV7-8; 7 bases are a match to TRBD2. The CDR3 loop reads CASTQKRVTGGETQYF. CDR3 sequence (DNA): TGTGCCAGCACCCAAAAGCGGGTGACCGGGGGGGAGACCCAGTACTTC.